Described below is a single TCR beta chain sequence and its context. Its antigen is currently not known. Per-base qualities were not stored, and no clone one base away is much larger. The germline V gene supplies CDR1 SNHLY and CDR2 FYNNEI. Trimmed from V: 2 bases; trimmed from J: 3 bases; junction bases lacking a gene match: 2. Measured from the cysteine to the phenylalanine, the CDR3 is 16 residues long. Left in the record is the CDR3 DNA by itself, 48 bases read in frame from the first base. This record comes from a study of blood T cell repertoires in COVID-19 (dated by TCRdb to 2019 to 2021). Study-level background: Samples from collaborators originated in the United States, Italy and Spain and spanned both the acute and convalescent phases of COVID-19. The prospective study material was composed of cDNA or gDNA derived from T cells, B-cell-depleted T cells, or PBMCs. Deeply sampled blood TCRbeta repertoires from subjects exposed to, actively infected with, or recovered from COVID-19 were included in the dataset. The repertoires were released in a freely available public database meant as a resource for research on the immune response to SARS-CoV-2. Samples came from the ongoing ImmuneRACE study (first 160 participants) plus 1,254 subjects from 6 global collaborators. The sample metadata nearly always contained a de-identified subject ID, COVID-19 status, age in years and sex. Where available, HLA class I and class II types were obtained from metadata supplied by the sample provider rather than from assay-based typing. Study-wide conclusions, independent of this receptor: The amount of clinical and demographic metadata varied by source and participant and was provided uncurated.

In Seattle, one collaborating source enrolled patients while the infection was active and tracked those patients longitudinally over the course of disease. Collaborating institutions collected whole blood in K2EDTA tubes following their own protocols. For TCRbeta analysis, collaborators shipped samples in one of three forms: frozen whole blood, isolated PBMCs, or DNA extracted from either of those sample types. TCRbeta CDR3 regions were amplified from genomic DNA by means of the immunoSEQ Assay, a bias-controlled multiplex PCR. Per the authors' processing: Within the assay, amplification of reference gene primers was used to estimate how many nucleated cells each sample contained. Sequence reads were collapsed and filtered to measure the absolute abundance of every unique TCRbeta CDR3 rearrangement. For each sample, productive Simpson clonality was calculated by taking the square root of Simpson's diversity index across productive rearrangements. TCRdb took this table from immuneACCESS and kept in-frame rearrangements with V and J called. Such tables lack part of the clones; where checked against another copy, unresolved V genes explain under half of the gap, and the rest is unexplained. The D gene and trimming were derived from the DNA, and the V and J assignments and clone size from that table. Across this sample there are 150,000 to 200,000 clones, with 80% to 90% seen only once. 9% to 15% of the sample is in the top ten clones.

The sample was peripheral blood. This chain is built from TRBV2 and TRBJ1-6; the central 9 bases match TRBD1. This TCR derives from a woman aged 80 or over with COVID-19, enrolled during active disease. This receptor carries the CDR3 CASSEKGQGYNSPLHF. The DNA sequence is as follows: TGTGCCAGCAGTGAAAAGGGACAGGGCTATAATTCACCCCTCCACTTT.